Below, one T cell receptor beta chain is given with its context. This record belongs to a study of control samples from healthy donors and cancer patients. Germline loops: CDR1 MNHNY, CDR2 SVGAGI (reference sequence). V lost 6 bases to trimming and J lost 8 bases; unmatched junction nucleotides: 12. The length of the CDR3 is 15 residues. Assay: immunoSEQ multiplex PCR; the TCRdb copy retains only in-frame clones and omits some. The sample includes about 130,000 clones, around 90% of them seen just once. The chain combines TRBV6-6 with TRBJ2-1; 8 nucleotides agree with TRBD2. The source material was blood. The source of this sequence is a young man in good health. The chain's CDR3 is CASRWGSGGLYEQFF. The DNA for the CDR3 is TGTGCCAGCAGGTGGGGTTCGGGAGGGCTCTATGAGCAGTTCTTC.